The present T cell receptor (beta chain) was sequenced within a study of blood T cell repertoires in COVID-19. Study-wide context: Whether acute or convalescent, the COVID-19 samples came from the United States, Italy and Spain. Sources were T cells, B-cell-depleted T cells, or PBMCs; the material itself was cDNA or gDNA.

Original processing methods: The authors estimated nucleated cell counts from reference gene primer amplification. Method: immunoSEQ multiplex PCR; TCRdb's copy keeps in-frame clones and lacks some. V, J and clone size are those of that table, while D and trimming were read from the DNA. Of roughly 140,000 clones in the sample, about 84% are singletons; the top ten hold approximately 13%. V dropped 3 bases and J dropped 11; count of bases not matched to a gene: 6. The V gene's germline CDR1 is SGHNT and CDR2 YYREEE (reference sequence). The CDR3 consists of 13 residues. The sequenced sample was peripheral blood. The chain uses TRBV5-4 and TRBJ2-5, with 11 nucleotides matching TRBD2. The origin of this receptor is a man aged 55 to 70 with active or convalescent COVID-19. The CDR3 coding sequence is TGTGCCAGCAGCTATGGGACTAGCGGCAAACAGTACTTC. Translation: CASSYGTSGKQYF. Using reference TRBV5-4 and TRBJ2-5 for the parts outside the CDR3, the full variable domain is ETGVTQSPTHLIKTRGQQVTLRCSSQSGHNTVSWYQQALGQGPQFIFQYYREEENGRGNFPPRFSGLQFPNYSSELNVNALELDDSALYLCASSYGTSGKQYFGPGTRLLVL.